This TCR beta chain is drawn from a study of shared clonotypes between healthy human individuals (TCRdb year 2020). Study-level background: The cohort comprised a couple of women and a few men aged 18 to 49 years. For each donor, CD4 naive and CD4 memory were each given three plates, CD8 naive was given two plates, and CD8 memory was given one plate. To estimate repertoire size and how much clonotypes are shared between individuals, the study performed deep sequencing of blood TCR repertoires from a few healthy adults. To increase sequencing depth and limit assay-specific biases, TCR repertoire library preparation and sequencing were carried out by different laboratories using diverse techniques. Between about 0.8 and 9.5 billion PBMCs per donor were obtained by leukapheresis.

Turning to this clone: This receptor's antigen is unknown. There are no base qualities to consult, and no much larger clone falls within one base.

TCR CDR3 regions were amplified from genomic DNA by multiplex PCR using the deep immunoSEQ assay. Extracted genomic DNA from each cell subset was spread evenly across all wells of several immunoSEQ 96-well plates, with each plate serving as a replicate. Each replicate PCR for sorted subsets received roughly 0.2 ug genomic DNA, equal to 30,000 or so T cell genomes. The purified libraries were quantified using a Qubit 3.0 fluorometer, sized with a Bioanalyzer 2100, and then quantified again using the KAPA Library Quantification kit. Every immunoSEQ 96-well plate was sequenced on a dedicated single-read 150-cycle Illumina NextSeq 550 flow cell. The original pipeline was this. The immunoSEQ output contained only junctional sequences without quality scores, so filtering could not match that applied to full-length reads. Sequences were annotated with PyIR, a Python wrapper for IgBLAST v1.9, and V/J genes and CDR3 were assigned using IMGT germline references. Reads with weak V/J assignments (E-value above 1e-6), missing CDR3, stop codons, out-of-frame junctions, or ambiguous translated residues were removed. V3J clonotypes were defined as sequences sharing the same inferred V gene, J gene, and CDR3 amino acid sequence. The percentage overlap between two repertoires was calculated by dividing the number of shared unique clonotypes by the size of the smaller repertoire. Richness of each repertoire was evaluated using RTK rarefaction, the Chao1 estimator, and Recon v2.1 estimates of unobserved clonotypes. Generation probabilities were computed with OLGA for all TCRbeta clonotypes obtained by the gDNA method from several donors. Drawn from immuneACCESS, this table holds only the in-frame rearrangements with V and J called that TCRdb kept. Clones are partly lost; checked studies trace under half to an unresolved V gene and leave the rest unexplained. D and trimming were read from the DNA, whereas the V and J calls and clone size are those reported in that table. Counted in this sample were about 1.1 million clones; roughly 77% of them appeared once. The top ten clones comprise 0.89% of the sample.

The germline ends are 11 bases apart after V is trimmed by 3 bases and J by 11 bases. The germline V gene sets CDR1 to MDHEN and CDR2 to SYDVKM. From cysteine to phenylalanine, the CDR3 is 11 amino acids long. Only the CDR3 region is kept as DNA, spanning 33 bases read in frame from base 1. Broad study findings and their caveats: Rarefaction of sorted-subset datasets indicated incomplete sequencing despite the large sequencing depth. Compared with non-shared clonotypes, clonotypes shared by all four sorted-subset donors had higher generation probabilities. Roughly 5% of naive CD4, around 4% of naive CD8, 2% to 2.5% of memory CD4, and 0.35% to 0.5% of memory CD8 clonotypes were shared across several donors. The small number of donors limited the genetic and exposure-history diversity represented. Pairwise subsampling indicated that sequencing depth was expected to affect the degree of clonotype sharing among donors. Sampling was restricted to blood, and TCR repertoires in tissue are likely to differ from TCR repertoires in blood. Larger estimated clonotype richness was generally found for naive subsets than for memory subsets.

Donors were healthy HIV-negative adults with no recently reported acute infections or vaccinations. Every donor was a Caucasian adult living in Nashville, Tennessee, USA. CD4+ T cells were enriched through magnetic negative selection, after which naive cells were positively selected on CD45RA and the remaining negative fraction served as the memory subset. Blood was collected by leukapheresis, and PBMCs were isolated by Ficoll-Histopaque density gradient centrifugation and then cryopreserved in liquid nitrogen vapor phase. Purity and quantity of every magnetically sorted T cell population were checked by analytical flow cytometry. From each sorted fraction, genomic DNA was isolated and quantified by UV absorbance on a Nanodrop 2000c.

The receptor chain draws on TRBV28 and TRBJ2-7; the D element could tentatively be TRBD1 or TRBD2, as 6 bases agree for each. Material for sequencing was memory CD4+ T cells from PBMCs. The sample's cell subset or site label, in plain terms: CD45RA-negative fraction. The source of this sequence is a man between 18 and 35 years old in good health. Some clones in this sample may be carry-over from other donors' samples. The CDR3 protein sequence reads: CASSLEGEKYF. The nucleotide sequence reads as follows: TGTGCCAGCAGTTTGGAGGGGGAAAAGTACTTC.